This passage covers 13 T cell receptor beta chains from one sample sequenced in a study of CD8 T cells in ankylosing spondylitis. One entry per CDR3 protein, called by TCRdb with MiXCR from the 5' RACE reads. The sample shows 150,000 to 200,000 distinct CDR3 sequences, 18% of them seen only once. Input material: blood, either unsorted or a sorted T cell fraction (not recorded which). All receptors derive from a male donor with ankylosing spondylitis or in good health (not recorded which).

This clonotype was recorded at least ten times. The V gene is TRBV5-5, the J gene TRBJ1-4, with 12 bases fitting TRBD1. Per the germline V gene, CDR1 is SGHKS and CDR2 is YYEKEE (reference sequence). The V gene end was trimmed by 3 bases and the J gene end by 8 bases; junction bases not matched to a gene: 8. The length of the CDR3 is 16 residues. The CDR3 sequence is CASSWRFGTGGEKLFF. The CDR3 nucleotides read TGTGCCAGCAGCTGGAGGTTTGGGACAGGGGGCGAAAAACTGTTTTTT.

This clonotype was found many times. This chain joins TRBV29-1 and TRBJ2-5; the match to TRBD2 covers 9 bases. Germline V gene data show CDR1 as SQVTM and CDR2 as ANQGSEA. The CDR3 covers 15 residues. With V trimmed by 7 bases and J by 6 bases, 15 bases remained unmatched. The CDR3 protein is CSGVSWREGSKTQYF. The CDR3 DNA reads as TGCAGCGGGGTATCATGGCGGGAGGGCTCAAAGACCCAGTACTTC.

A few counts support this clonotype. The J gene is TRBJ2-2, the V gene TRBV30; no reliable D call. Per the germline V gene, CDR1 is GTSNPN and CDR2 is SVGIG (reference sequence). This CDR3 is 13 amino acids long. Trimming shortened V by 5 bases and J by 6 bases, and 13 bases separated the two germline ends. The CDR3 coding sequence is TGTGCCTGGGCTAGATCGATCCCCGGGGAGCTGTTTTTT. Translating gives CAWARSIPGELFF.

V gene TRBV28 combines with J gene TRBJ1-1; TRBD1 matches 8 bases. The CDR3 spans 16 residues. The J segment lost 3 bases and the V segment lost 5 bases, leaving 11 bases of the junction unmatched. In germline, CDR1 is MDHEN, CDR2 SYDVKM. CDR3 loop: CASSLPQGAGDTEAFF. DNA of the CDR3: TGTGCCAGCAGTCTCCCCCAGGGGGCAGGGGACACTGAAGCTTTCTTT.

In its sample, this clonotype was seen many times. The chain combines TRBV28 with TRBJ1-2; 7 positions agree with TRBD1. CDR3 length: 14 amino acids. Trimming at V came to 5 bases and at J to 4 bases, leaving 7 bases not matched to a gene. Germline assignment: CDR1 MDHEN and CDR2 SYDVKM. The CDR3, as DNA: TGTGCCAGCAGTCCCTTGACAGGGTCCTATGGCTACACCTTC. It translates to CASSPLTGSYGYTF.

This clonotype was seen at least ten times. The J gene is TRBJ1-2, the V gene TRBV4-1, with TRBD1 as a possible D gene (5 bases). CDR1 and CDR2 from the germline V gene are MGHRA and YSYEKL. The CDR3 is 13 amino acids. Trimming took 0 bases from V and 10 from J, leaving 12 bases between them. CDR3: CASSQEVRAVYTF. The CDR3 nucleotides are TGCGCCAGCAGCCAAGAGGTCAGGGCCGTCTACACCTTC.

The V gene is TRBV5-8, the J gene TRBJ2-7, with 8 bases lining up with TRBD1. With V trimmed by 4 bases and J by 6 bases, 15 bases remained unmatched. This CDR3 spans 16 amino acids. CDR1 is SGHTS, CDR2 YDEGEE, per germline. In DNA, the CDR3 is TGTGCCAGCAGCCTTCAGCTCAACCAGGGGGCTTCCGAGCAGTACTTC. Protein product: CASSLQLNQGASEQYF.

V and J are TRBV6-2 or TRBV6-3 and TRBJ2-7; D is undetermined. With 4 bases removed from V and 7 bases from J, the gap between germline ends came to 8 bases. CDR3 size: 11 residues. CDR1 and CDR2 (germline): MNHEY, SVGEGT. CDR3 loop: CASSFNREQYF. CDR3 sequence (DNA): TGTGCCAGCAGTTTTAATCGGGAGCAGTACTTC.

This clonotype was picked up a small number of times. The chain combines TRBV20-1 with TRBJ2-5; D remains unclear. The CDR3 length is 10 residues. Between the trimmed V and J ends, which lost 3 bases and 4 bases, there was a span of 3 bases. Per germline, CDR1 DFQATT and CDR2 SNEGSKA (reference sequence). CDR3 bases: TGCAGTGCTAGTATAGAGACCCAGTACTTC. This encodes CSASIETQYF.

This clonotype was found many times. Written as DNA, the CDR3 is TGCGCCAGCAGCTTGGAAGGTGCCGAGACCCAGTACTTC. It specifies CASSLEGAETQYF. V usage is TRBV5-1 and J usage is TRBJ2-5; D is ambiguous. The V gene lost 0 bases and the J gene lost 5 bases, with 8 bases spanning the gap. From germline, CDR1 is SGHRS and CDR2 YFSETQ. This CDR3 spans 13 amino acids.

Ten or more counts support this clonotype. The V call is TRBV20-1, the J call TRBJ2-3, with D perhaps matching TRBD1 or TRBD2 (5 bases each). V was clipped by 6 bases and J by 0 bases, with 13 bases between them. Looked up from germline, CDR1 is DFQATT and CDR2 is SNEGSKA (reference sequence). The CDR3 is made up of 14 amino acids. The DNA of the CDR3 is TGCAGTGCGGGACCTTCCCATAGCACAGATACGCAGTATTTT. Encoded protein: CSAGPSHSTDTQYF.

The chain has TRBV14 and TRBJ2-7; 8 bases map to TRBD2. The germline V gene encodes CDR1 SGHDN and CDR2 FVKESK. J gave up 2 bases and V 4 bases, and 7 bases lay outside the gene matches. The CDR3 has 15 residues. The CDR3 nucleotides are TGTGCCAGCAGCCTTTCAATAGCGGGAACCTACGAGCAGTACTTC. It yields the protein CASSLSIAGTYEQYF.

The sample holds many counts of this clonotype. The rearrangement links TRBV3-1 to TRBJ2-5, with 12 bases aligning to TRBD2. The CDR3 is 17 amino acids. V lost 0 bases, J lost 5 bases, and 7 bases stayed unmatched. Per the germline V gene, CDR1 is LGHDT and CDR2 is YNNKEL (reference sequence). CDR3 sequence (DNA): TGTGCCAGCAGCCAAGATCGGCTAGCGGGAGGGCTGGAGACCCAGTACTTC. Translating it yields CASSQDRLAGGLETQYF.